What follows is one TCR beta chain and its context. Profiled with immunoSEQ multiplex PCR; TCRdb holds only in-frame clones, not every one. The sample includes 30,000 to 40,000 clones, nearly 97% of them seen just once. The sample originates from a study of circulating and synovial CD4+ cells in juvenile arthritis. The CDR3 is made up of 14 amino acids. CDR1 is MGHDK, CDR2 SYGVNS, per germline. Trimming took off 1 base at V and 7 bases at J, with 10 bases between the two ends. Sample: CD4+ T cells from blood. The receptor's source is a human donor with juvenile idiopathic arthritis. J is TRBJ1-4 and V is TRBV25-1; D is possibly TRBD1 (6 bases). The DNA for the CDR3 is TGTGCCAGCAGTGAATTTGGGGGCCGTGAAAAACTGTTTTTT. Residues: CASSEFGGREKLFF.